These 2 T cell receptor beta chains originate from one sample sequenced in a study of human T cells and chemical hapten exposure. Time point meaning: pre-sensitization, week 0. The treatment is: therapeutic diphenylcyclopropenone sensitization with weekly scalp DPC. From whole blood left unfractionated, total RNA was extracted. TCRdb re-called the RACE reads through MiXCR, storing one row per CDR3 protein. The data show about 50,000 distinct CDR3 sequences, 9.5% to 10% seen once. The material sequenced was whole blood, taken in connection with sensitization to the hapten diphenylcyclopropenone (DPC). These receptors were taken from a woman aged 30 to 39 with alopecia areata. Some clones in this sample may be carry-over from other donors' samples.

This clonotype was counted between two and nine times. The CDR3 DNA reads as TGTGCCAGCAGCTACCGACCGGGACAGTTTACAGATACGCAGTATTTT. Protein product: CASSYRPGQFTDTQYF. The chain joins TRBV7-2 to TRBJ2-3; 7 bases line up with TRBD1. The V segment lost 4 bases and the J segment 3 bases; nucleotides outside the gene matches: 10. CDR3 length equals 16 residues. CDR1 and CDR2 (germline): SGHTA, FQGNSA.

This clonotype has a count of ten or more. The J gene is TRBJ2-3, the V gene TRBV24-1; TRBD2 matches at 9 bases. The CDR3 has 18 amino acids. V lost 4 bases and J lost 5; bases outside the gene matches: 15. Germline CDR1 KGHDR, CDR2 SFDVKD. The CDR3 DNA reads TGTGCCACCAGTGACTCCCGGGGACTAGCAGCGGAGGTAGATACGCAGTATTTT. It codes for CATSDSRGLAAEVDTQYF.